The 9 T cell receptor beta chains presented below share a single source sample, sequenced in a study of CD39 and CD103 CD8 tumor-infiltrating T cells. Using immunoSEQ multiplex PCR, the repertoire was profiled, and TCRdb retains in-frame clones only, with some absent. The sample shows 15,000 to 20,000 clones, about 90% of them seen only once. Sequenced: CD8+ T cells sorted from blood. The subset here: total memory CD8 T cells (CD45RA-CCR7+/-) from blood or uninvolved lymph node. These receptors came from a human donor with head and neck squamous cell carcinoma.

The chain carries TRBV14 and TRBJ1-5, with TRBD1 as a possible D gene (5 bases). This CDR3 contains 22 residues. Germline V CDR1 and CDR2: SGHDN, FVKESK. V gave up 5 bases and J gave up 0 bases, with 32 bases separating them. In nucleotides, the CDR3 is TGTGCCAGCAGCTTCCGACGGGGGGGGAGGTATACTCTTAGGGATAGCAATCAGCCCCAGCATTTT. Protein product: CASSFRRGGRYTLRDSNQPQHF.

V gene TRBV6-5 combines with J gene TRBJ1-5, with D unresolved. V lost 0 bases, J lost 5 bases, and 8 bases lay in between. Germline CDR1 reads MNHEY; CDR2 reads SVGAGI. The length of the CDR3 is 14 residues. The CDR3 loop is CASSYSGRDQPQHF. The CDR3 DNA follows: TGTGCCAGCAGTTACTCGGGTCGTGATCAGCCCCAGCATTTT.

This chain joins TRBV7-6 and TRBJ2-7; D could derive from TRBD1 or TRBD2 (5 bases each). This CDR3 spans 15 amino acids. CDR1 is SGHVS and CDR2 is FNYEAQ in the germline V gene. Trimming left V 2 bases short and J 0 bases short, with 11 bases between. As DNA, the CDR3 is TGTGCCAGCAGCTTAAATCCAGGGAGCTCCTACGAGCAGTACTTC. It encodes CASSLNPGSSYEQYF.

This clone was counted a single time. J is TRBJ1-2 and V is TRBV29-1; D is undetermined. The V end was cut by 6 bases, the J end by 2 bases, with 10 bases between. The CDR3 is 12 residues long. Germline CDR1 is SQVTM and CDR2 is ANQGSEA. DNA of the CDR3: TGCAGCGTCGCTGAGGGCAACTATGGCTACACCTTC. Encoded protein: CSVAEGNYGYTF. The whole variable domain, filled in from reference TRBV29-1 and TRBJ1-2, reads SAVISQKPSRDICQRGTSLTIQCQVDSQVTMMFWYRQQPGQSLTLIATANQGSEATYESGFVIDKFPISRPNLTFSTLTVSNMSPEDSSIYLCSVAEGNYGYTFGSGTRLTVV.

In DNA, the CDR3 is TGTGCCAGTACCCCGGGACTGTTTAACAATGAGCAGTTCTTC. It is translated as CASTPGLFNNEQFF. V is TRBV19 and J is TRBJ2-1; D perhaps matches TRBD2 (6 bases). CDR1 and CDR2 from the germline V gene are LNHDA and SQIVND (reference sequence). The CDR3 has 14 residues. Trimming took off 7 bases at V and 5 bases at J, with 15 bases between the two ends.

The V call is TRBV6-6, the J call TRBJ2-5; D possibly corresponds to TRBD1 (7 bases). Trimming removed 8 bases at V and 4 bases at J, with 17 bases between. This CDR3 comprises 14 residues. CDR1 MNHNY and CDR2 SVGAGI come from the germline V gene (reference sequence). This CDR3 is CASVFQGGLETQYF. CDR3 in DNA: TGTGCCAGCGTCTTCCAGGGGGGCCTAGAGACCCAGTACTTC.

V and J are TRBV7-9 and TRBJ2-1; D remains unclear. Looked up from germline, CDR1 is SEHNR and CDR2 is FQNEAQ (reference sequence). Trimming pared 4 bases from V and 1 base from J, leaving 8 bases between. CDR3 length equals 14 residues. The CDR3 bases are TGTGCCAGCAGCTGGGCAGGTTCCTACAATGAGCAGTTCTTC. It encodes CASSWAGSYNEQFF.

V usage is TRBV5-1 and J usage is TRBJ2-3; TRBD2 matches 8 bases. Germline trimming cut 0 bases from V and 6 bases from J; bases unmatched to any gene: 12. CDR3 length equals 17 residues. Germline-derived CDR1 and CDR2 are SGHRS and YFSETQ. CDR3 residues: CASSLVVFGGGSDTQYF. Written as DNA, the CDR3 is TGCGCCAGCAGCTTGGTTGTATTCGGGGGGGGTAGTGATACGCAGTATTTT.

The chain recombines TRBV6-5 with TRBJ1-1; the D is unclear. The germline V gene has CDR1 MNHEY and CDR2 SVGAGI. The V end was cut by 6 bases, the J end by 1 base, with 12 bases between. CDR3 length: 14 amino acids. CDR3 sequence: CASSPGHGNTEAFF. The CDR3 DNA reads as TGTGCCAGCAGCCCGGGTCACGGGAACACTGAAGCTTTCTTT.